The next 8 T cell receptor beta chains were all read from a single sample in a study of blood T cells in healthy people across ages. The use of a sample-barcoded 5' primer and a J-beta primer mix characterized a second PCR of about 6 to 11 cycles. TCRdb processed the 5' RACE reads anew with MiXCR; each CDR3 protein has one entry. The table includes under 2,000,000 distinct CDR3 sequences, around half detected once. The sequenced material came from blood. Every receptor here comes from a woman between 35 and 50 years old in good health.

The V gene is TRBV4-1, the J gene TRBJ2-5, with TRBD2 matching over 11 bases. Unmatched junction bases numbered 5, after V lost 1 base and J lost 1 base. Germline lookup yields CDR1 MGHRA and CDR2 YSYEKL. The CDR3 runs to 17 residues. CDR3 DNA: TGCGCCAGCAGCCAAGTGAGACTAGCGGGGAGCCAAGAGACCCAGTACTTC. Protein product: CASSQVRLAGSQETQYF.

This clonotype was seen only a few times. The CDR3 reads CASSADFYEQYF. CDR3 nucleotides: TGTGCCAGCAGTGCGGACTTCTACGAGCAGTACTTC. The rearrangement links TRBV25-1 to TRBJ2-7, with D maybe TRBD2 (5 bases). The CDR3 extends over 12 amino acids. Germline V gene lookup returns CDR1 MGHDK and CDR2 SYGVNS. The ends were cut back, 4 bases at V and 3 bases at J, with 7 bases in the middle.

The V and J genes are TRBV25-1 and TRBJ1-2; 11 positions agree with TRBD1. This CDR3 comprises 17 residues. Germline loops: CDR1 MGHDK, CDR2 SYGVNS. V lost 4 bases, J lost 2 bases, and 9 bases stayed unmatched. The CDR3 nucleotides read TGTGCCAGCAGTGGGTGGGACAGGGGGTATAGGAACTATGGCTACACCTTC. This gives the protein CASSGWDRGYRNYGYTF.

The chain is built from TRBV5-1 and TRBJ2-2, with D possibly being TRBD1 (6 bases). Germline V gene data show CDR1 as SGHRS and CDR2 as YFSETQ. There are 16 residues in the CDR3. Trimming took off 5 bases at V and 4 bases at J, with 18 bases between the two ends. In DNA form, the CDR3 reads TGCGCCAGCAGGTCTGCGGCAGGGGTAATCACCGGGGAGCTGTTTTTT. This gives the protein CASRSAAGVITGELFF.

This chain connects TRBV12-3 or TRBV12-4 to TRBJ2-1; TRBD2 matches 8 bases. The CDR3 covers 14 residues. CDR3 sequence: CASGGGGPYNEQFF. CDR3 nucleotides: TGTGCTAGTGGAGGCGGGGGGCCCTACAATGAGCAGTTCTTC.

This sequence joins TRBV16 and TRBJ1-4; 8 bases align to TRBD1. V gave up 2 bases and J gave up 8 bases; unmatched junction bases: 7. Germline-derived CDR1 and CDR2 are KGHSY and FQNENV. The CDR3 spans 15 residues. The CDR3 bases are TGTGCCAGCAGCCAAGAGGACAGGGCAGGCGAAAAACTGTTTTTT. Amino acids: CASSQEDRAGEKLFF.

This chain joins TRBV12-5 and TRBJ2-1; 7 bases agree with TRBD2. CDR1 and CDR2 from the germline V gene are LGHNT and FRNRAP. The CDR3 length is 15 residues. Germline trimming cut 6 bases from V and 4 bases from J; bases unmatched to any gene: 9. The CDR3 region has the DNA TGTGCTAGTGGCCGGGACTATAAATTTTACAATGAGCAGTTCTTC. This sequence encodes CASGRDYKFYNEQFF.

V usage is TRBV20-1 and J usage is TRBJ2-7; 8 bases are shared with TRBD2. Germline trimming cut 6 bases from V and 2 bases from J; bases unmatched to any gene: 12. This CDR3 contains 15 residues. Germline CDR1 reads DFQATT; CDR2 reads SNEGSKA (reference sequence). In nucleotides, the CDR3 is TGCAGTGCAAACTCCATAGCGGGGCTACCCTACGAGCAGTACTTC. This sequence encodes CSANSIAGLPYEQYF.